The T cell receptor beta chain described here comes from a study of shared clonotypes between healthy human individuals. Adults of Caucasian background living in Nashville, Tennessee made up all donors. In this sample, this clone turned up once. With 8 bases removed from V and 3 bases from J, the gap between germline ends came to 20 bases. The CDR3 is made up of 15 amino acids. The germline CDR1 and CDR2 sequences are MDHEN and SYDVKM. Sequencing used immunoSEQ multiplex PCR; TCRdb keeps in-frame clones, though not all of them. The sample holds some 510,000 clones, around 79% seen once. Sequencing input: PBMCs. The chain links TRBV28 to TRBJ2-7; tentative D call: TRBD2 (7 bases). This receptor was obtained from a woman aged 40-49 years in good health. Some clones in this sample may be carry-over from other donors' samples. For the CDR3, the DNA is TGTGCCAGCCTGGGTTCGGGGGGCTTCCGCTACGAGCAGTACTTC. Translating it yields CASLGSGGFRYEQYF.